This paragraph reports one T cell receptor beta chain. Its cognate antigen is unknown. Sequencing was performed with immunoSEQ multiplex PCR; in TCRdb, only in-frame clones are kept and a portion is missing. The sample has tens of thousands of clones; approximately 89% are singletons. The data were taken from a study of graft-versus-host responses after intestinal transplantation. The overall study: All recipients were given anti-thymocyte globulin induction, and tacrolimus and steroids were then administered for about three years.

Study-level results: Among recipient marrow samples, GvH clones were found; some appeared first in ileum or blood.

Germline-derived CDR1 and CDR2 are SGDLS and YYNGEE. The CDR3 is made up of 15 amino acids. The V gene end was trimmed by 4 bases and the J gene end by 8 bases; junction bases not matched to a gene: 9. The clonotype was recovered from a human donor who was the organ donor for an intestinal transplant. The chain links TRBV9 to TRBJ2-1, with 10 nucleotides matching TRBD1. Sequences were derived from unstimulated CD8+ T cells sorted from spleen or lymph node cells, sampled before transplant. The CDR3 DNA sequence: TGTGCCAGCAGCCCCGGACAGGGGGTGATCGATGAGCAGTTCTTC. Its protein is CASSPGQGVIDEQFF.